These T cell receptor beta chains were read from a single sample in a study of CD8 T cells in Susac syndrome. TCRdb reanalysed the immunoSEQ multiplex PCR reads using MiXCR and keeps one entry per CDR3 protein. The sample lists about 71,000 distinct CDR3 sequences; around 96% were seen once. Sequencing was performed on CD4+ T cells from PBMCs. The receptors come from a human donor with multiple sclerosis. CDR3s include the opening cysteine and the closing phenylalanine or tryptophan. Fields, in order: J gene, V gene, D gene, CDR3 protein, CDR3 DNA. A D gene is named only where the DNA matches it firmly.

J gene: TRBJ2-3
V gene: TRBV12-3/TRBV12-4
D gene: TRBD1
CDR3 protein: CASSDRGLVRRTDTQYF
CDR3 DNA: TGTGCCAGCAGTGACAGGGGGCTAGTCCGTCGCACAGATACGCAGTATTTT

J gene: TRBJ1-2
V gene: TRBV29-1
D gene: NA
CDR3 protein: CSVGGGGDYGYTF
CDR3 DNA: TGCAGCGTTGGAGGGGGAGGGGACTATGGCTACACCTTC

J gene: TRBJ2-7
V gene: TRBV29-1
D gene: NA
CDR3 protein: CSVDSADSYEQYF
CDR3 DNA: TGCAGCGTTGATTCGGCAGACTCCTACGAGCAGTACTTC

J gene: TRBJ1-2
V gene: TRBV27
D gene: NA
CDR3 protein: CASSYRRQLYGYTF
CDR3 DNA: TGTGCCAGCAGTTACCGTAGACAGCTCTATGGCTACACCTTC

J gene: TRBJ2-5
V gene: TRBV2
D gene: NA
CDR3 protein: CASSEGSGQGGTQYF
CDR3 DNA: TGTGCCAGCAGTGAGGGTTCCGGCCAGGGAGGGACCCAGTACTTC

J gene: TRBJ2-5
V gene: TRBV12-3/TRBV12-4
D gene: NA
CDR3 protein: CASSRYPPRGLGETQYF
CDR3 DNA: TGTGCCAGCAGTCGCTACCCTCCGCGGGGGCTGGGAGAGACCCAGTACTTC

J gene: TRBJ1-2
V gene: TRBV7-2
D gene: NA
CDR3 protein: CASSPQGMLGYTF
CDR3 DNA: TGTGCCAGCAGCCCCCAGGGTATGCTTGGCTACACCTTC

J gene: TRBJ2-3
V gene: TRBV5-1
D gene: NA
CDR3 protein: CASSLATETDTQYF
CDR3 DNA: TGCGCCAGCAGCTTGGCGACAGAGACAGATACGCAGTATTTT

J gene: TRBJ1-2
V gene: TRBV29-1
D gene: TRBD1
CDR3 protein: CSVEDRGPYGYTF
CDR3 DNA: TGCAGCGTGGAGGACAGGGGACCCTATGGCTACACCTTC

J gene: TRBJ1-4
V gene: TRBV3-1
D gene: NA
CDR3 protein: CASSQNRQGGEKLFF
CDR3 DNA: TGTGCCAGCAGCCAAAACAGGCAGGGCGGTGAAAAACTGTTTTTT

J gene: TRBJ2-2
V gene: TRBV6-5
D gene: NA
CDR3 protein: CASSKNTGELFF
CDR3 DNA: TGTGCCAGCAGTAAGAACACCGGGGAGCTGTTTTTT

J gene: TRBJ2-3
V gene: TRBV7-2
D gene: TRBD2
CDR3 protein: CASSLRLFITLAESTDTQYF
CDR3 DNA: TGTGCCAGCAGCTTGCGACTCTTTATTACACTAGCGGAAAGCACAGATACGCAGTATTTT

J gene: TRBJ1-5
V gene: TRBV7-2
D gene: NA
CDR3 protein: CASSLNRLSNQPQHF
CDR3 DNA: TGTGCCAGCAGCTTAAACAGACTTAGCAATCAGCCCCAGCATTTT